A selection of T cell receptor beta chains follows, all from one sample in a study of control samples from healthy donors and cancer patients. Here immunoSEQ multiplex PCR was the method, and the copy in TCRdb shows in-frame clones only, minus some. The repertoire holds 150,000 to 200,000 clones, with around 90% as singletons. Input material: blood. Source of these receptors: a man in his thirties or forties in good health. CDR3s include the opening cysteine and the closing phenylalanine or tryptophan.

j_call v_call cdr3_aa
TRBJ1-2 TRBV10-1 CASSDLAANGYTF
TRBJ1-2 TRBV5-4 CASSSDGDGYTF
TRBJ1-4 TRBV12-3/TRBV12-4 CASSLASRDRLFF
TRBJ1-5 TRBV19 CASSMPNQPQHF
TRBJ1-1 TRBV28 CASRFGTGNTEAFF
TRBJ1-1 TRBV28 CASSLTGTTGRAFF
TRBJ1-3 TRBV10-3 CAISESRGSGNTIYF
TRBJ2-5 TRBV5-5 CASSLEAGGGETQYF
TRBJ2-3 TRBV14 CASSQDERGRSRDTQYF
TRBJ2-2 TRBV11-2 CASRYRGQANTGELFF
TRBJ2-7 TRBV15 CATSNRYEQYF
TRBJ1-2 TRBV28 CASSTRTANYGYTF
TRBJ2-1 TRBV28 CASSFSGAVGEQFF
TRBJ1-5 TRBV27 CASTPGQGNQPQHF
TRBJ1-3 TRBV28 CASGSAHNSGNTIYF
TRBJ1-5 TRBV3-1/TRBV3-2 CASSQRENQPQHF
TRBJ2-7 TRBV7-8 CASSWDSRPSYEQYF
TRBJ2-5 TRBV28 CATLSGQGRGETQYF
TRBJ2-1 TRBV5-1 CASSLGQGSSYNEQFF
TRBJ2-7 TRBV5-1 CASSLAPGTSFSEQYF
TRBJ1-5 TRBV6-2/TRBV6-3 CASSSRYSNQPQHF
TRBJ2-7 TRBV7-9 CASSLIRTGNDDEQYF
TRBJ2-5 TRBV28 CASSVTGRGETQYF
TRBJ2-1 TRBV7-2 CASSSSARGEQFF
TRBJ2-2 TRBV19 CASTVDSDTGELFF
TRBJ2-7 TRBV11-2 CASSLGDMTYEQYF
TRBJ1-1 TRBV5-1 CASSLERTEAFF
TRBJ1-5 TRBV18 CASSPSSGVVGQPQHF
TRBJ2-7 TRBV5-1 CASSLAGTPSSYEQYF
TRBJ2-7 TRBV11-2 CASSLAGSGRRLVYEQYF
TRBJ1-2 TRBV10-3 CAISESGTANYGYTF
TRBJ2-1 TRBV5-1 CASSLGGLDVDEQFF
TRBJ2-3 TRBV5-5 CASSWTGGADTQYF
TRBJ2-1 TRBV10-3 CAISEPPTSGGADEQFF
TRBJ2-5 TRBV3-1/TRBV3-2 CASEGHLGETQYF
TRBJ2-7 TRBV5-1 CASSLGFGDRGRHEQYF
TRBJ1-2 TRBV6-4 CASSDLLTGTGGCGYTF
TRBJ1-1 TRBV24-1 CATRGGTGTEAFF
TRBJ2-7 TRBV7-7 CASSPQGGRAYEQYF
TRBJ1-1 TRBV7-9 CASSLTNTEAFF
TRBJ2-4 TRBV11-1 CASSLRQGRTKNIQYF
TRBJ1-3 TRBV12-3/TRBV12-4 CASSRQSDTIYF
TRBJ2-3 TRBV5-1 CASSWTGSSTDTQYF
TRBJ2-2 TRBV4-3 CASSQDKRLGDTGELFF
TRBJ1-2 TRBV7-8 CASSLGYNRGYTF
TRBJ1-5 TRBV7-6 CASSPLPGSNQPQHF
TRBJ2-1 TRBV7-9 CASSTHTGGSYNEQFF
TRBJ1-4 TRBV29-1 CSVRAEYEKLFF
TRBJ2-5 TRBV5-4 CASSWPGTGGQETQYF
TRBJ2-2 TRBV24-1 CATSEGFGRGLRAGELFF
TRBJ2-7 TRBV3-1/TRBV3-2 CASSHRGRSYEQYF
TRBJ2-7 TRBV19 CASSDAGTAYYEQYF
TRBJ2-1 TRBV28 CASSRREGLISYNEQFF
TRBJ2-7 TRBV27 CASSLVQGAGEQYF
TRBJ1-1 TRBV15 CATSRDRQALQAFF
TRBJ2-3 TRBV6-2/TRBV6-3 CASSPWNLAGDGDTQYF